This T cell receptor (beta chain) was captured in a study of blood T cells in healthy people across ages. Together with a sample-barcoded 5' primer, a J-beta primer mix was included in a second PCR lasting about 6 to 11 cycles. Template switching added a 12-random-nucleotide identifier to every cDNA molecule. TCRdb recomputed calls from the 5' RACE reads with MiXCR, one row per CDR3 protein. This sample has about 560,000 distinct CDR3 sequences, with about 26% found just once. Germline CDR1 is DFQATT and CDR2 is SNEGSKA (reference sequence). Trimming shortened V by 2 bases and J by 0 bases, and 13 bases separated the two germline ends. There are 15 residues in the CDR3. This same sample was also taken into another study, of T cells of mothers and their children.

This clonotype was obtained from a boy younger than 10 in good health. Material: blood. The chain recombines TRBV20-1 with TRBJ1-1; D possibly corresponds to TRBD1 (6 bases). CDR3 region: CSARHPQGMNTEAFF. The DNA of the CDR3 is TGCAGTGCTAGACATCCACAGGGAATGAACACTGAAGCTTTCTTT.